This T cell receptor beta chain was found in a study of T cell responses to AZD1222 COVID-19 vaccine. V dropped 4 bases and J dropped 0 bases, with 7 bases sitting between them. This CDR3 is 14 amino acids long. Germline assignment: CDR1 SNHLY and CDR2 FYNNEI. Sequencing was performed with immunoSEQ multiplex PCR; in TCRdb, only in-frame clones are kept and a portion is missing. In the table there are around 120,000 clones, around 84% of which are singletons. As concerns this clone: Its target is not known.

Notes on the study in general: White British ancestry dominated among donors, who included more females, and clonal diversity was possibly underestimated.

This receptor was taken from an adult in good health. The specimen was peripheral blood, collected on day 0 of AZD1222 vaccination. The chain combines TRBV2 with TRBJ1-5; D is uncertain. This chain's CDR3 is CASSAQYSNQPQHF. CDR3 bases: TGTGCCAGCAGTGCCCAGTATAGCAATCAGCCCCAGCATTTT.